One and the same sample provided the 19 T cell receptor beta chains below, sequenced in a study of T cells in Graves' hyperthyroidism and ophthalmopathy. TCR beta CDR3 regions were amplified from RNA transcripts. HTBI primers were the set used in a first-round RT-PCR of the TCR CDR3. In TCRdb, the multiplex PCR reads were re-called with MiXCR into one record per CDR3 protein. The sample consists of 700,000 to 950,000 distinct CDR3 sequences, about 35% of them appearing once. The sequencing input was blood. The receptor source for this set is a woman aged 35 to 49 with Graves' hyperthyroidism.

This chain connects TRBV4-3 to TRBJ2-5, with D perhaps assigned TRBD1 or TRBD2 (6 bases each). The V gene's germline CDR1 is LGHNA and CDR2 YSLEER. The CDR3 totals 15 residues. V was clipped by 0 bases and J by 8 bases, with 16 bases between them. CDR3 in amino acids: CASSQDLGGPGTQYF. Written as DNA, the CDR3 is TGCGCCAGCAGCCAAGATCTGGGGGGCCCTGGTACCCAGTACTTC.

This clonotype showed up many times. The junction differs from germline at one of its ends, possibly a read error. This chain uses TRBV5-1 with TRBJ2-7; 9 nucleotides align to TRBD1. The CDR3 extends over 13 amino acids. The V gene's germline CDR1 is SGHRS and CDR2 YFSETQ. CDR3 loop: CASSLGQGNEQYF. The CDR3 region has the DNA TGTGCTAGCAGCTTAGGACAGGGGAACGAGCAGTACTTC. The entire variable domain, with the rest obtained from reference TRBV5-1 and TRBJ2-7, is as follows: KAGVTQTPRYLIKTRGQQVTLSCSPISGHRSVSWYQQTPGQGLQFLFEYFSETQRNKGNFPGRFSGRQFSNSRSEMNVSTLELGDSALYLCASSLGQGNEQYFGPGTRLTVT.

This clonotype occurred many times. The chain employs TRBV7-9 and TRBJ1-1, with D possibly being TRBD1 (5 bases). Trimming took off 6 bases at V and 2 bases at J, with 13 bases between the two ends. There are 14 residues in the CDR3. The germline V gene has CDR1 SEHNR and CDR2 FQNEAQ (reference sequence). In nucleotides, the CDR3 is TGTGCCAGCAGTTACGACCGGGGCAACACTGAAGCTTTCTTT. Residues: CASSYDRGNTEAFF.

The chain joins TRBV6-2 or TRBV6-3 to TRBJ1-2; no definite D call. The V gene's germline CDR1 is MNHEY and CDR2 SVGEGT. The CDR3 runs to 14 residues. The V and J ends lost 5 bases and 3 bases respectively, with 13 bases between them. CDR3 sequence: CASSPQPRDYGYTF. The CDR3 DNA reads TGTGCCAGCAGTCCGCAGCCCAGAGACTATGGCTACACCTTC.

For this clonotype: A much bigger clone sits one base away, suggesting this may be a read error. The J gene is TRBJ1-1, the V gene TRBV20-1; D remains ambiguous. Germline V gene data show CDR1 as DFQATT and CDR2 as SNEGSKA (reference sequence). There are 13 residues in the CDR3. The CDR3 protein is CSARDGLNTEASF. As DNA, the CDR3 is TGCAGTGCTAGAGATGGGTTGAACACTGAAGCTTCCTTT.

In this sample, this clonotype turned up many times. This chain links TRBV29-1 with TRBJ2-7; no firm D call. CDR1 SQVTM and CDR2 ANQGSEA come from the germline V gene. The CDR3 is made up of 12 amino acids. The CDR3 region is CGSKKGLYEQYF. The CDR3 nucleotides are TGCGGGTCCAAGAAAGGGCTCTACGAGCAGTACTTC.

In its sample, this clonotype was seen a few times. The chain couples TRBV7-3 to TRBJ2-2, with D possibly being TRBD1 (6 bases). Germline loops: CDR1 SGHTA, CDR2 FQGTGA. This CDR3 is 17 amino acids long. Trimming stripped 4 bases from V and 4 bases from J, with 19 bases between. The CDR3 DNA reads as TGTGCCAGCAGCTGGACGCCACGGACAGACCCCACCGGGGAGCTGTTTTTT. Translated, it gives CASSWTPRTDPTGELFF.

The J gene is TRBJ1-1, the V gene TRBV12-3 or TRBV12-4, with 9 bases identical to TRBD1. J was trimmed by 0 bases and V by 5 bases; bases with no gene match: 10. The CDR3 is made up of 17 amino acids. Written as DNA, the CDR3 is TGTGCCAGCAGTAACGGGGACAGGGAAGGGCTGAACACTGAAGCTTTCTTT. Its protein product is CASSNGDREGLNTEAFF.

Turning to this clonotype: Since a much larger clone is just one base distant, this may be a read error. Since no conserved phenylalanine or tryptophan closes the CDR3, a read error is the likely cause. The rearrangement uses TRBV10-3 and TRBJ1-3, with 9 bases that match TRBD1. The CDR3 has 16 amino acids. V trimming: 6 bases; J trimming: 0 bases; junction bases outside the gene matches: 6. Germline V gene data show CDR1 as ENHRY and CDR2 as SYGVKD. CDR3 DNA sequence: TGTGCCATCAGGAATCGGGACAGGGTCTCTGGAAACACCATATATTCT. This codes for CAIRNRDRVSGNTIYS.

The chain has TRBV7-8 and TRBJ2-5; D call uncertain. Germline-derived CDR1 and CDR2 are SGHVS and FQNEAQ. This CDR3 is built from 13 residues. The ends were cut back, 5 bases at V and 7 bases at J, with 14 bases in the middle. CDR3 loop: CASSQDPSWTQYF. Written as DNA, the CDR3 is TGTGCCAGCAGCCAAGATCCCAGCTGGACCCAGTACTTC.

The chain recombines TRBV5-6 with TRBJ1-6; 8 bases are a match to TRBD1. CDR3 size: 16 residues. CDR1 is SGHDT and CDR2 is YYEEEE in the germline V gene. V was clipped by 1 base and J by 10 bases; unmatched bases: 10. CDR3 in amino acids: CASSLLTGAFGSPLHF. DNA for the CDR3: TGTGCCAGCAGCTTGTTGACAGGGGCATTTGGATCACCCCTCCACTTT.

In this sample, this clonotype turned up many times. This chain connects TRBV19 to TRBJ1-2, with TRBD1 matching over 10 bases. J gave up 2 bases and V 3 bases, and 9 bases lay outside the gene matches. This CDR3 comprises 17 residues. The germline CDR1 and CDR2 sequences are LNHDA and SQIVND (reference sequence). The CDR3 bases are TGTGCCAGTAGTATGGGAGCCTCGACAGGGGGCAACTATGGCTACACCTTC. This translates into CASSMGASTGGNYGYTF.

This clonotype has at least ten counts. The chain is built from TRBV7-9 and TRBJ1-2, with D uncertain. V shed 3 bases and J shed 8 bases, with 16 bases lying between them. This CDR3 has 14 amino acids. Germline V gene data show CDR1 as SEHNR and CDR2 as FQNEAQ (reference sequence). This CDR3 reads CASSFWFEGEGYTF. CDR3 in DNA: TGTGCCAGCAGCTTTTGGTTTGAGGGAGAGGGCTACACCTTC.

This clonotype was counted at least ten times. V is TRBV29-1 and J is TRBJ1-1; tentatively, D is TRBD1 (6 bases). V was clipped by 2 bases and J by 5 bases, with 30 bases between them. Germline assignment: CDR1 SQVTM and CDR2 ANQGSEA. The CDR3 sequence is 19 residues long. CDR3 residues: CSVERPTNKVRGYRTEAFF. In DNA form, the CDR3 reads TGCAGCGTTGAAAGGCCCACTAATAAAGTCAGGGGATATCGGACTGAAGCTTTCTTT.

This clonotype came up many times. The CDR3 protein is CSARDWSRAGANVLTF. DNA of the CDR3: TGCAGTGCTAGAGATTGGTCCAGGGCTGGGGCCAACGTCCTGACTTTC. This chain connects TRBV20-1 to TRBJ2-6; possibly TRBD1 for D (5 bases). The CDR3 has 16 amino acids. The V end lost 0 bases, the J end lost 2 bases, and 11 bases lay between the germline ends. Germline CDR1 and CDR2: DFQATT and SNEGSKA (reference sequence).

In the case of this clonotype: A read error may produce the germline difference seen at one junction end. V gene TRBV11-1 combines with J gene TRBJ1-4; 11 nucleotides align to TRBD1. Germline assignment: CDR1 SGHAT and CDR2 FQDESV (reference sequence). This CDR3 has 15 residues. The CDR3: CANSRGQGAKGKLFF. The CDR3 nucleotides read TGTGCCAACAGCCGAGGACAGGGGGCGAAGGGAAAACTGTTTTTT. The variable domain in full, with the rest retrieved from reference TRBV11-1 and TRBJ1-4, is EAEVAQSPRYKITEKSQAVAFWCDPISGHATLYWYRQILGQGPELLVQFQDESVVDDSQLPKDRFSAERLKGVDSTLKIQPAELGDSAMYLCANSRGQGAKGKLFFGSGTQLSVL.

This clonotype was recorded many times. The chain couples TRBV19 to TRBJ1-5, with 8 bases identical to TRBD1. V trimming: 6 bases; J trimming: 7 bases; junction bases outside the gene matches: 8. Germline V lookup: CDR1 LNHDA, CDR2 SQIVND (reference sequence). CDR3 length equals 14 residues. This chain's CDR3 is CASRRGTGSQPQHF. The CDR3 DNA is TGTGCCAGTAGACGGGGGACAGGCAGCCAGCCCCAGCATTTT.

CDR3 protein: CASSTYNRGKTYEQYF. The CDR3 DNA follows: TGTGCCAGCAGCACTTACAACAGGGGGAAGACCTACGAGCAGTACTTC. This chain joins TRBV7-8 and TRBJ2-7, with 8 bases lining up with TRBD1. The V segment lost 5 bases and the J segment 2 bases; nucleotides outside the gene matches: 11. Per the germline V gene, CDR1 is SGHVS and CDR2 is FQNEAQ. This CDR3 is 16 amino acids long.

Comments on this clonotype: Since the CDR3 does not end with the conserved phenylalanine or tryptophan, this likely comes from a read error. The DNA is left out, because the CDR3 cannot be placed on it with certainty; the CDR3 is given as TCRdb lists it. The chain has TRBV7-2 and TRBJ1-1; the D call of TRBD1 is as the table states it, not checked on the DNA. The V gene's germline CDR1 is SGHTA and CDR2 FQGNSA. The CDR3 is made up of 9 amino acids, end residues included. The CDR3 loop reads CASSSDRFS.